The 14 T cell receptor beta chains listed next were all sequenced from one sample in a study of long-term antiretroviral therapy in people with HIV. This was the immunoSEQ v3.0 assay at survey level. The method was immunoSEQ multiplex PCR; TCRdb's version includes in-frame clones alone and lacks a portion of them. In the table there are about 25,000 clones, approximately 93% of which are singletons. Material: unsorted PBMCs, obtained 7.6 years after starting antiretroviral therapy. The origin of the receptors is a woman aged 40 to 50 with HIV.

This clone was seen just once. The CDR3 DNA sequence: TGTGCCAGCAGTTCACCTCCCGCGGGGGAGCTGTTTTTT. Protein sequence: CASSSPPAGELFF. V usage is TRBV6-5 and J usage is TRBJ2-2; D is ambiguous. Trimming removed 4 bases at V and 8 bases at J, with 11 bases between. Germline V gives CDR1 MNHEY, CDR2 SVGAGI. The length of the CDR3 is 13 residues.

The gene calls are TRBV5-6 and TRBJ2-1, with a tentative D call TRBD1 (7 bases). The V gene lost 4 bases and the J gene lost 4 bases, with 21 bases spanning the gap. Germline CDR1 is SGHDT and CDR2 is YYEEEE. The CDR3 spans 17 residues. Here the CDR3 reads CASSLEGRGGYYNEQFF. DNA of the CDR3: TGTGCCAGCAGCCTGGAGGGTCGAGGGGGCTATTACAATGAGCAGTTCTTC.

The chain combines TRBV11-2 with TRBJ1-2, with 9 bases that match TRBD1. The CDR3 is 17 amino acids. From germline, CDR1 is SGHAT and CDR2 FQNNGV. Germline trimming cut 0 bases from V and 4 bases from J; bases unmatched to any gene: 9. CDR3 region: CASSLDRMGQGAYGYTF. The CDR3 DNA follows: TGTGCCAGCAGCTTAGATCGGATGGGACAGGGCGCCTATGGCTACACCTTC.

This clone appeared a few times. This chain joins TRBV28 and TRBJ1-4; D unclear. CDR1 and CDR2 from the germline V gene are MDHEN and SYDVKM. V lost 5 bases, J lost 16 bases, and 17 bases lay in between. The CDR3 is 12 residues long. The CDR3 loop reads CASSAGSLVTFF. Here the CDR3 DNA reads TGTGCCAGCAGTGCCGGGTCTCTCGTAACGTTTTTT. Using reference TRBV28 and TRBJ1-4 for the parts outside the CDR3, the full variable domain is DVKVTQSSRYLVKRTGEKVFLECVQDMDHENMFWYRQDPGLGLRLIYFSYDVKMKEKGDIPEGYSVSREKKERFSLILESASTNQTSMYLCASSAGSLVTFFGSGTQLSVL.

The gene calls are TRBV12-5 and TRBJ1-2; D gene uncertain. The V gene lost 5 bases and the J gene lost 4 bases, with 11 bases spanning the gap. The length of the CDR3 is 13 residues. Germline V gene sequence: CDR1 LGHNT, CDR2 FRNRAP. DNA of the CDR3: TGTGCTAGTGGTGACGGAAATGCCTATGGCTACACCTTC. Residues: CASGDGNAYGYTF.

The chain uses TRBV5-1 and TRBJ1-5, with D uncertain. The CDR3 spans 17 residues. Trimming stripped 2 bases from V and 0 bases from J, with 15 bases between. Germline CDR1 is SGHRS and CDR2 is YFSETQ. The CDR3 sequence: CASSFAETFYSNQPQHF. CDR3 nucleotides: TGCGCCAGCAGCTTCGCGGAGACCTTTTATAGCAATCAGCCCCAGCATTTT. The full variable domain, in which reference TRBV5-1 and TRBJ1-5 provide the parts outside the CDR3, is KAGVTQTPRYLIKTRGQQVTLSCSPISGHRSVSWYQQTPGQGLQFLFEYFSETQRNKGNFPGRFSGRQFSNSRSEMNVSTLELGDSALYLCASSFAETFYSNQPQHFGDGTRLSIL.

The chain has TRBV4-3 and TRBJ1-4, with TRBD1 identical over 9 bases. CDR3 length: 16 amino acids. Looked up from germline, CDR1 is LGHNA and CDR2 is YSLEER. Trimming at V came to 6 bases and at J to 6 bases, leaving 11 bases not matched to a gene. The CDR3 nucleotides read TGCGCCAGCAGAAGGACAGGGGCGGACCCTTATGAAAAACTGTTTTTT. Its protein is CASRRTGADPYEKLFF.

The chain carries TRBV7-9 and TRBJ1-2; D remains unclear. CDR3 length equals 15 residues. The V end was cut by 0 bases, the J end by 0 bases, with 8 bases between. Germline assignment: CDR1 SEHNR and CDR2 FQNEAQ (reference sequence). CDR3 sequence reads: CASSLAGGTNYGYTF. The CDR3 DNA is TGTGCCAGCAGCTTAGCGGGCGGAACTAACTATGGCTACACCTTC.

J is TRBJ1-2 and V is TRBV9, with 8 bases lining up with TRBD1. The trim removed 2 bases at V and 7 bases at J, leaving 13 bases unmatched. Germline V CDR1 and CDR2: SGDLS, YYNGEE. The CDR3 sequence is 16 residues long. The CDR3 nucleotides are TGTGCCAGCAGCGTGGGAGTAGGACAGGGAGGTGCTGGCTACACCTTC. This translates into CASSVGVGQGGAGYTF.

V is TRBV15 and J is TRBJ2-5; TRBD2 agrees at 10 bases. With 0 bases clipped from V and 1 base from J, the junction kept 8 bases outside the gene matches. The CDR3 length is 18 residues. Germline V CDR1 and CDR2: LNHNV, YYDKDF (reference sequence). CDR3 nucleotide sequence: TGTGCCACCAGCAGAGATGGGCCTAGCGGGGGCCTCCAAGAGACCCAGTACTTC. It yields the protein CATSRDGPSGGLQETQYF.

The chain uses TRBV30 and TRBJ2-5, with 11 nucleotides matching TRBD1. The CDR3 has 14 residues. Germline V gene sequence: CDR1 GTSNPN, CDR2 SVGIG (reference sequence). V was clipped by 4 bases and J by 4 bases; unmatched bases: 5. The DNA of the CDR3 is TGTGCCTGGAATATGGGGACAGGGGGAGAGACCCAGTACTTC. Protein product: CAWNMGTGGETQYF.

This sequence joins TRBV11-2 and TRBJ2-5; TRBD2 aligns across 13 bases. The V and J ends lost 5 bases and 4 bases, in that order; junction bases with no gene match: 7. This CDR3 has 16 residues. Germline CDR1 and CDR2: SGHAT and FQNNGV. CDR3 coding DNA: TGTGCCAGCAGCCCCGCCGGGACTAGCGGGGTAGAGACCCAGTACTTC. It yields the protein CASSPAGTSGVETQYF. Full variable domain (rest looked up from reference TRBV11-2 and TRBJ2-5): EAGVAQSPRYKIIEKRQSVAFWCNPISGHATLYWYQQILGQGPKLLIQFQNNGVVDDSQLPKDRFSAERLKGVDSTLKIQPAKLEDSAVYLCASSPAGTSGVETQYFGPGTRLLVL.

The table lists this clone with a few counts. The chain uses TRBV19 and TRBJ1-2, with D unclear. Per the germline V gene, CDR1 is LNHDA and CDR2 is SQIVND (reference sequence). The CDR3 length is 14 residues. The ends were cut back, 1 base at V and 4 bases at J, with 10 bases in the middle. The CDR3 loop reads CASSIAREGYGYTF. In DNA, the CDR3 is TGTGCCAGTAGTATAGCCCGGGAGGGCTATGGCTACACCTTC.

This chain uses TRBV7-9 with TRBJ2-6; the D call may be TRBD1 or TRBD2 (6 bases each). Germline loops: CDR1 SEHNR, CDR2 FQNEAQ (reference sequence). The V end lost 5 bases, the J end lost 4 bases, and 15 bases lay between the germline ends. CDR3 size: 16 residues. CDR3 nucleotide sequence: TGTGCCAGCAGCCGAGGGGGGCTGGTCGGGGCCAACGTCCTGACTTTC. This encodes CASSRGGLVGANVLTF.